Listed here is a single TCR beta chain. The ends lost 5 bases at V and 5 bases at J; junction bases unmatched: 7. Germline-derived CDR1 and CDR2 are SNHLY and FYNNEI. The CDR3 spans 15 residues. Data came from immunoSEQ multiplex PCR; TCRdb stores just in-frame clones and leaves some out. The table has more than 50,000 clones, about four fifths seen once; the top ten hold approximately 23%. This entry is derived from a study of T cell responses to AZD1222 COVID-19 vaccine. The receptor's source is an adult in good health. The chain combines TRBV2 with TRBJ2-5, with TRBD2 matching 11 bases. The material sequenced was peripheral blood, taken on day 0 of MenACWY control vaccination. The CDR3 DNA follows: TGTGCCAGCAGTTCCGATAGCGGGAGGGGCGAGACCCAGTACTTC. Protein product: CASSSDSGRGETQYF.